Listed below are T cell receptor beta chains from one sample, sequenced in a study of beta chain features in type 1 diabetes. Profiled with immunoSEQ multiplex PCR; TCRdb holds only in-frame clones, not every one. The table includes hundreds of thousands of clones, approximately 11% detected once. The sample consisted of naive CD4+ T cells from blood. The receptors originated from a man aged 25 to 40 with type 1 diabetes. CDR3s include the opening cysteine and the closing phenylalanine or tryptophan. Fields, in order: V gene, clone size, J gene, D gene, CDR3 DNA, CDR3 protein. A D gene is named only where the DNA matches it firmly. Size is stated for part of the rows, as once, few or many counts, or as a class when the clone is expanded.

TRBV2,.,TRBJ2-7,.,TGTGCCAGCAGTGACAGGGACATCCCAGAGCAGTACTTC,CASSDRDIPEQYF
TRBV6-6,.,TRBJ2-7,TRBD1,TGTGCCAGCAGCCTTGGAACAGGGGCCGACGAGCAGTACTTC,CASSLGTGADEQYF
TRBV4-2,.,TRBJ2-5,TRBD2,TGTGCCAGCAGCCCCCGGGGCGGGGCTAGCGGGGGTCAAGAGACCCAGTACTTC,CASSPRGGASGGQETQYF
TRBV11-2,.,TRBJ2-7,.,TGTGCCAGCAGCCCTGGGAGAGCCTACGAGCAGTACTTC,CASSPGRAYEQYF
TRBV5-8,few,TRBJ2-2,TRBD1,TGTGCCAGCATCCTAGGGACAGGGAGAGCAAACACCGGGGAGCTGTTTTTT,CASILGTGRANTGELFF
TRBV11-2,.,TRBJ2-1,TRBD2,TGTGCCAGCAGCCCCCCATTGAGCGGGGTTTACAATGAGCAGTTCTTC,CASSPPLSGVYNEQFF
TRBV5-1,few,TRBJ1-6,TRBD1,TGCGCCAGCAGCCTGAGACAGGGGAATTCACCCCTCCACTTT,CASSLRQGNSPLHF
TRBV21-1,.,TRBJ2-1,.,TGTGCCAGCAGCAAAAACGCGACTAGCGGCAATGAGCAGTTCTTC,CASSKNATSGNEQFF
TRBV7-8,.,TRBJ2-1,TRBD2,TGTGCCAGCAGCTCACGTTTCGGACTAGCGGGTTCTAGCTCCTACAATGAGCAGTTCTTC,CASSSRFGLAGSSSYNEQFF
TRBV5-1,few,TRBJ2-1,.,TGCGCCAGCAGCTTGGCCTCAGGGGCCTCCTACAATGAGCAGTTCTTC,CASSLASGASYNEQFF
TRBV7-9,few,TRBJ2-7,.,TGTGCCAGCAGCCAACTCTACGAGCAGTACTTC,CASSQLYEQYF
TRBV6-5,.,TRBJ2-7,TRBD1,TGTGCCAGCAGGGGACAGGGGGGAGGCGAGCAGTACTTC,CASRGQGGGEQYF
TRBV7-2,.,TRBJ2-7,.,TGTGCCAGCAGCTTATTAGGAGCGGGCTCCTACGAGCAGTACTTC,CASSLLGAGSYEQYF
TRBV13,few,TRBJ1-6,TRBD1,TGTGCCAGCACCACGACAGGGGGCCTGGATTCACCCCTCCACTTT,CASTTTGGLDSPLHF
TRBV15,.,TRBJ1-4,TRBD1,TGTGCCACCAGCCGGGACAGGGGGAATGAAAAACTGTTTTTT,CATSRDRGNEKLFF
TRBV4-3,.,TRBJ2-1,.,TGCGCCAGCAGCCAAGATCGGGTCTCCTACAATGAGCAGTTCTTC,CASSQDRVSYNEQFF
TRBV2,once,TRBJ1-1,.,TGTGCCAGCAAGCAGCCAGGTTTGTACACTGAAGCTTTCTTT,CASKQPGLYTEAFF
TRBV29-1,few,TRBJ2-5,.,TGCAGCCATGGGGTAGCGGAGACCCAGTACTTC,CSHGVAETQYF
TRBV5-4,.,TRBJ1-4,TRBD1,TGTGCCAGCAGCTGGAAGGGACAGGATGCTGAAAAACTGTTTTTT,CASSWKGQDAEKLFF
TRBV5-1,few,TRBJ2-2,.,TGCGCCAGCAGCTTGGGACGAGGAGGAGTGGAGCTGTTTTTT,CASSLGRGGVELFF
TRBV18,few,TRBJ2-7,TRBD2,TGTGCCAGCTCACCGACTAGCGGTACCTACGAGCAGTACTTC,CASSPTSGTYEQYF
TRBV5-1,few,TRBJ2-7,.,TGCGCCAGCAGCTTGAGGGGCGCGTACTACGAGCAGTACTTC,CASSLRGAYYEQYF
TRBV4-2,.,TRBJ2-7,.,TGTGCCAGCAGCCCGGGGGACGGTTCCTACGAGCAGTACTTC,CASSPGDGSYEQYF
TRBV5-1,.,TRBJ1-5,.,TGCGCCAGCAGCTTGGAAGGGAGGGGGCAGCCCCAGCATTTT,CASSLEGRGQPQHF
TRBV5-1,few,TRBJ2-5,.,TGCGCCAGCAGCTTGATGACGGAGGAGACCCAGTACTTC,CASSLMTEETQYF
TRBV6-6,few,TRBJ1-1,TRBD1,TGTGCCAGCAGTTTCCCGACAGGGGACACTGAAGCTTTCTTT,CASSFPTGDTEAFF
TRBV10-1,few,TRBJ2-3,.,TGCGCCAGCAGTGATGCAGGCAGCCCGGCGGATACGCAGTATTTT,CASSDAGSPADTQYF